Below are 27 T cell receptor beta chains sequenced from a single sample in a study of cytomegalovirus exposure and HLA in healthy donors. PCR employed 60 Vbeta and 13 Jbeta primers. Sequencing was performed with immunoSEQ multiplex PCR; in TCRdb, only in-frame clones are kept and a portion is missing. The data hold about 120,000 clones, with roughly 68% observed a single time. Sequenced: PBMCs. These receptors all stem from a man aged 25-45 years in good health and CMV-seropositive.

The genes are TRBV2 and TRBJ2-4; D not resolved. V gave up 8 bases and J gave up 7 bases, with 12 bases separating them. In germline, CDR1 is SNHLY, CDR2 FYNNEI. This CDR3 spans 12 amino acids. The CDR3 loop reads CASQEQANIQYF. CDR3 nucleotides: TGTGCCAGCCAGGAACAAGCTAACATTCAGTACTTC.

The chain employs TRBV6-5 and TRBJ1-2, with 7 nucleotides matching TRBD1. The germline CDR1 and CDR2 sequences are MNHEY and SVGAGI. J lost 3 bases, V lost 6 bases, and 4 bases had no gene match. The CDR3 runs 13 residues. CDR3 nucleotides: TGTGCCAGCAGACCAGGGGGACACTATGGCTACACCTTC. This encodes CASRPGGHYGYTF.

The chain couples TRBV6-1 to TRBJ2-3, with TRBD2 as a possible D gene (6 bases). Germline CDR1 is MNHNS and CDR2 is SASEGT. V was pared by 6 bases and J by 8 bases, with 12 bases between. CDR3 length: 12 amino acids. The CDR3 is CASREGGGTQYF. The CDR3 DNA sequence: TGTGCCAGCAGGGAGGGTGGGGGTACGCAGTATTTT.

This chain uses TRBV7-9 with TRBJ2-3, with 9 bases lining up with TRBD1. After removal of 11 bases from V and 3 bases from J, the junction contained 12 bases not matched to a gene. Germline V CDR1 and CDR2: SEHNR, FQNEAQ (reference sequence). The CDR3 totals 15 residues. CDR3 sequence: CAGSRDREATDTQYF. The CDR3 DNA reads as TGTGCCGGATCCCGGGACAGGGAGGCGACAGATACGCAGTATTTT. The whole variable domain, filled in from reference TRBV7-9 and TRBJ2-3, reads DTGVSQNPRHKITKRGQNVTFRCDPISEHNRLYWYRQTLGQGPEFLTYFQNEAQLEKSRLLSDRFSAERPKGSFSTLEIQRTEQGDSAMYLCAGSRDREATDTQYFGPGTRLTVL.

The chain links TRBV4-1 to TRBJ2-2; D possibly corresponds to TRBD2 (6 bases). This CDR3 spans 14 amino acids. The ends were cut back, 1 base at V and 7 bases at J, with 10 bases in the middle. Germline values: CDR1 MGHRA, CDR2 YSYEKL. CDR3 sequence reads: CASSQVTGDGELFF. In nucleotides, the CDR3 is TGCGCCAGCAGCCAAGTTACGGGGGACGGGGAGCTGTTTTTT.

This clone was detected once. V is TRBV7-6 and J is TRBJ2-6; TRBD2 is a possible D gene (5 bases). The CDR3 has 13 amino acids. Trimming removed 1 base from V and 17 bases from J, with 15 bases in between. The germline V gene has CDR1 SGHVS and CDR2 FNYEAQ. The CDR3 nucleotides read TGTGCCAGCAGCTTAGGTCCTACCGGAGGTTTGACTTTC. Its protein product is CASSLGPTGGLTF.

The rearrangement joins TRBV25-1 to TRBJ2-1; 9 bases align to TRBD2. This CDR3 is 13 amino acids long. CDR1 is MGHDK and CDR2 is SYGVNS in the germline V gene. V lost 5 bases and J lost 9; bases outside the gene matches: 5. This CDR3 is CASSTSGRSEQFF. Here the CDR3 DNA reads TGTGCCAGCAGTACGAGCGGGAGGAGTGAGCAGTTCTTC.

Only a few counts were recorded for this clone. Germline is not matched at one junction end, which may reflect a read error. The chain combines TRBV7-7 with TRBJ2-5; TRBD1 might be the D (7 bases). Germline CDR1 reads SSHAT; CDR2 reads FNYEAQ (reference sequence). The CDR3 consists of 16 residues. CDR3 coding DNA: TGTGCTAGCAGCTTAGGAGGGACAGATAACAAAGAGACCCAGTACTTC. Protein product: CASSLGGTDNKETQYF.

Here the CDR3 DNA reads TGTGCCAGCAGTGGGACAGGGGATGCTAACTATGGCTACACCTTC. Encoded protein: CASSGTGDANYGYTF. The V and J genes are TRBV28 and TRBJ1-2, with 10 bases fitting TRBD1. In germline, CDR1 is MDHEN, CDR2 SYDVKM. The CDR3 spans 15 residues. Trimming removed 5 bases from V and 0 bases from J; junction bases left unmatched: 3.

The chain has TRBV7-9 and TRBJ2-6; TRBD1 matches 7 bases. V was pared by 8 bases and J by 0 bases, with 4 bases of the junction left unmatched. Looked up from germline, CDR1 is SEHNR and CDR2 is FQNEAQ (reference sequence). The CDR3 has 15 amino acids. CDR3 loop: CASRRGYSGANVLTF. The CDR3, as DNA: TGTGCCAGCCGCAGGGGGTACTCTGGGGCCAACGTCCTGACTTTC.

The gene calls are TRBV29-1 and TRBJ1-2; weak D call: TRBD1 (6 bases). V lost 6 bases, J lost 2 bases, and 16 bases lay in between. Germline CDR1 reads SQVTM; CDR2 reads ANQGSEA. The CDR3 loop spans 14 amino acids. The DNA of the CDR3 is TGCAGCGTCCGACCTTTTACAGGGAACTATGGCTACACCTTC. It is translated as CSVRPFTGNYGYTF.

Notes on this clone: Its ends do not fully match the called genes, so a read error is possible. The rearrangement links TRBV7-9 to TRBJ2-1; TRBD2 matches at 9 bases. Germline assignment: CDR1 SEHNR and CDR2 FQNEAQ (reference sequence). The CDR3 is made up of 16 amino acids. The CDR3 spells CSSSLDRLAGNNEQFF. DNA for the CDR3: TGTTCCAGCAGCTTAGATAGGCTAGCGGGAAACAATGAGCAGTTCTTC.

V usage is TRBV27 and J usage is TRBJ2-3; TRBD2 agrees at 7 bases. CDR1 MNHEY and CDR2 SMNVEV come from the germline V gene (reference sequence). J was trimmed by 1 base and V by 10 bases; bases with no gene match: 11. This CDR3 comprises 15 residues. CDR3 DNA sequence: TGTGCCACAAATGGGGGAGGGAGTGGCACAGATACGCAGTATTTT. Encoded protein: CATNGGGSGTDTQYF.

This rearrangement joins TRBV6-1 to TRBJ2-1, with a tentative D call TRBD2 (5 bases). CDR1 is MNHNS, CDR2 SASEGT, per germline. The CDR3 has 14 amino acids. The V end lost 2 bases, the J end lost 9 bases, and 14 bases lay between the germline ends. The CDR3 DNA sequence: TGTGCCAGCAGTGAATCCACTAGGAGGAGTGAGCAGTTCTTC. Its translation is CASSESTRRSEQFF.

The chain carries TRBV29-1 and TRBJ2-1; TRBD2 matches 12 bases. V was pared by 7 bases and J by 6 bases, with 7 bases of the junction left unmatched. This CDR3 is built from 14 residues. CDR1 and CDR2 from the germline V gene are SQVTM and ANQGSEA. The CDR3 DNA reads TGCAGCGCCAACATACTAGCGGGAGGCAATGAGCAGTTCTTC. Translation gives CSANILAGGNEQFF.

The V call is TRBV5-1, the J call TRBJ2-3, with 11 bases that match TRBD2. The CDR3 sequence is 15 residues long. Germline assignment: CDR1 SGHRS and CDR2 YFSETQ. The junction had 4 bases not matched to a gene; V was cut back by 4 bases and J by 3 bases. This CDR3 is CASSPGTSGTDTQYF. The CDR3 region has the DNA TGCGCCAGCAGCCCCGGGACTAGCGGAACAGATACGCAGTATTTT.

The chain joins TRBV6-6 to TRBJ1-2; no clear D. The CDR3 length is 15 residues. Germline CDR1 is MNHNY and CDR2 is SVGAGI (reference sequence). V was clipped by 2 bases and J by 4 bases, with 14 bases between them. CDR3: CASSYPLLTSYGYTF. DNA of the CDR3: TGTGCCAGCAGTTACCCTCTACTAACCTCCTATGGCTACACCTTC.

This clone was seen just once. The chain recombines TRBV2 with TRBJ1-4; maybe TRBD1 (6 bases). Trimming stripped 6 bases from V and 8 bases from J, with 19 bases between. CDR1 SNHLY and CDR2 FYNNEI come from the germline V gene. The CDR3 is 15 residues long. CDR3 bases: TGTGCCAGCAGCTATACTCGACAGGTCGGGGAAAAACTGTTTTTT. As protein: CASSYTRQVGEKLFF.

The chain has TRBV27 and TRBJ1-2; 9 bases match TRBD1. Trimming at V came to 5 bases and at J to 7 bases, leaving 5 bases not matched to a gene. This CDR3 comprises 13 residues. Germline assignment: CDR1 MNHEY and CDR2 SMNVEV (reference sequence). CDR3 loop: CASSAQGAGGYTF. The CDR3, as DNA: TGTGCCAGCAGTGCACAGGGGGCTGGTGGCTACACCTTC.

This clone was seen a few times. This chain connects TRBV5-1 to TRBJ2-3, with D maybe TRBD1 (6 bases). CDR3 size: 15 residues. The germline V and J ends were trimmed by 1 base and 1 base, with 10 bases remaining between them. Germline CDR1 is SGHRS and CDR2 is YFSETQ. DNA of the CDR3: TGCGCCAGCAGCTTGAATGAGGGGGGCACAGATACGCAGTATTTT. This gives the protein CASSLNEGGTDTQYF.

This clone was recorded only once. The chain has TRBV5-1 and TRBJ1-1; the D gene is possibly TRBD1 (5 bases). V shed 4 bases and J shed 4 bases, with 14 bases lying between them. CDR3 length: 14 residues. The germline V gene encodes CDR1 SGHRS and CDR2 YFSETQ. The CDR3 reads CASSPRGEITEAFF. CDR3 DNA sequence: TGCGCCAGCAGCCCCCGGGGGGAAATCACTGAAGCTTTCTTT.

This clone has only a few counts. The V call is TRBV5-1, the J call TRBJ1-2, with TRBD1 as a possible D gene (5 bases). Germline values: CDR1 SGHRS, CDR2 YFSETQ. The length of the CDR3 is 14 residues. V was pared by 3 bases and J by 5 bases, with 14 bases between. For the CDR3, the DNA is TGCGCCAGCAGCTCTTCAGGGATAGAATATGGCTACACCTTC. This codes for CASSSSGIEYGYTF.

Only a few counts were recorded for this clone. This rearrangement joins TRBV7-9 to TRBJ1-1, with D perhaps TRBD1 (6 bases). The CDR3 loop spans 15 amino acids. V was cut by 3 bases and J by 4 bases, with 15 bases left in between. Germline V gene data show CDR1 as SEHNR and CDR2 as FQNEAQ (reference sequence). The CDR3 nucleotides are TGTGCCAGCAGCTTCCAGCAGTCACAGGGCACTGAAGCTTTCTTT. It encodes CASSFQQSQGTEAFF. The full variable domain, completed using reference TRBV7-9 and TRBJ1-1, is DTGVSQNPRHKITKRGQNVTFRCDPISEHNRLYWYRQTLGQGPEFLTYFQNEAQLEKSRLLSDRFSAERPKGSFSTLEIQRTEQGDSAMYLCASSFQQSQGTEAFFGQGTRLTVV.

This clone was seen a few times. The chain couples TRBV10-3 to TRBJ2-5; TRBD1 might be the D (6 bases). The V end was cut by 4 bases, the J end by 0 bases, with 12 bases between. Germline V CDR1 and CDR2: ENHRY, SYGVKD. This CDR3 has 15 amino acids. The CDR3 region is CAISGEDRYQETQYF. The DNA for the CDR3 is TGTGCCATCAGTGGAGAGGACAGATACCAAGAGACCCAGTACTTC.

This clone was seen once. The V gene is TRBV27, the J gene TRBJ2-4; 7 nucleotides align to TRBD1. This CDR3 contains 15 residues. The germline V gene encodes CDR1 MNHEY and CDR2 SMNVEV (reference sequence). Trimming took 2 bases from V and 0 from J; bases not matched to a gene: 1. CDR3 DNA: TGTGCCAGCAGTTTAACAGGGGTAGCCAAAAACATTCAGTACTTC. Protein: CASSLTGVAKNIQYF.

CDR3 DNA: TGTGCCAGCAGCCAAGATTTCGGGTTGGCTTTCTTT. It codes for CASSQDFGLAFF. The J gene is TRBJ1-1, the V gene TRBV14; no clear D gene. The germline V gene has CDR1 SGHDN and CDR2 FVKESK. The CDR3 runs 12 residues. Deletions cut 0 bases from V and 11 bases from J, with 10 bases between.

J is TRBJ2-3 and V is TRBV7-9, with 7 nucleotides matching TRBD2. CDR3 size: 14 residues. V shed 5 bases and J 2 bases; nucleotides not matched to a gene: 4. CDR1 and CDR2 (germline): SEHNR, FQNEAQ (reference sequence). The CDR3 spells CASSLGGFTDTQYF. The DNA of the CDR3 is TGTGCCAGCAGCCTCGGGGGGTTCACAGATACGCAGTATTTT.